This T cell receptor beta chain stems from a study of early T cells in non-severe SARS-CoV-2 infection. As for the study in general: Sequencing used unsorted whole-blood bulk RNA, so chains lack pairing.

This clonotype was seen many times. Its antigen is as yet unknown. Findings and limits, study-wide: Lookups in VDJdb leaned toward anti-spike CD8 responses and missed private and CD4 specificities.

The library protocol tagged individual cDNA molecules with unique molecular identifiers. TCRdb reanalysed the 5' RACE reads using MiXCR and keeps one entry per CDR3 protein. Of about 48,000 distinct CDR3 sequences in the sample, about 13% were seen once. The clonotype was recovered from an adult who was a healthcare worker with PCR-confirmed SARS-CoV-2 infection or an uninfected control (not recorded which). The source material was whole blood.

The CDR3 loop is CASSHEQGAGYTF. CDR3 coding DNA: TGTGCCAGCAGCCATGAACAGGGAGCTGGCTACACCTTC. The chain employs TRBV7-9 and TRBJ1-2; D might be TRBD1 (6 bases). Germline V CDR1 and CDR2: SEHNR, FQNEAQ (reference sequence). The CDR3 is 13 residues long. Trimming cost V 5 bases and J 7 bases, with 14 bases left between them.